This TCR beta chain was observed in a study of CXCR3-negative and CXCR3-positive naive CD8 T cells. Study conclusions and caveats: Diversity ran similarly high across both naive subsets but far lower in memory CD8+ cells. Similar TRBV-TRBJ usage was seen in naive cells (both CXCR3-negative and CXCR3-positive), but memory cells differed. TRB CDR3s of CXCR3-positive naive cells were more hydrophobic than those of CXCR3-negative naive cells.

Regarding this clonotype: Its antigen is unknown.

Through 5' RACE with UMI labels, the TRB cDNA libraries were prepared. Reprocessing the 5' RACE reads, TCRdb reports a single entry for every CDR3 protein and omits DNA. In total, the table holds about 120,000 distinct CDR3 sequences. The sequence derives from a human donor in good health. Some clones in this sample may be carry-over from other donors' samples. Sequenced: naive CXCR3+ CD8+ T cells from blood. Subset noted: CD45RO-CCR7+CD27+CD95- naive CD8+ T cells expressing CXCR3 (TNR3+).

CDR3 sequence reads: CSARDSERVYTGELFF. The chain uses TRBV20-1 and TRBJ2-2; the D gene TCRdb calls, TRBD2, cannot be checked with no DNA. This CDR3 is built from 16 residues. The germline V gene has CDR1 DFQATT and CDR2 SNEGSKA (reference sequence).